These 16 T cell receptor beta chains came from one sample sequenced in a study of cytomegalovirus exposure and HLA in healthy donors. PCR employed 60 Vbeta and 13 Jbeta primers. The repertoire was sequenced with immunoSEQ multiplex PCR; TCRdb's copy has only in-frame clones and lacks some. The sample yields fewer than 200,000 clones, around 80% seen once. The specimen was PBMCs. Receptors originate from a woman aged 50 to 65 in good health and CMV-seropositive.

This sequence joins TRBV6-1 and TRBJ2-5; D might be TRBD2 (7 bases). The V end was cut by 6 bases, the J end by 4 bases, with 18 bases between. The length of the CDR3 is 15 residues. Germline V CDR1 and CDR2: MNHNS, SASEGT. CDR3 nucleotide sequence: TGTGCCAGCAGCCCGATCGGGGGGCGCGGAGAGACCCAGTACTTC. The encoded protein is CASSPIGGRGETQYF.

The gene calls are TRBV6-4 and TRBJ2-7; D may be TRBD2 (6 bases). Trimming took off 7 bases at V and 0 bases at J, with 13 bases between the two ends. Germline V gene lookup returns CDR1 MRHNA and CDR2 SNTAGT. The CDR3 contains 14 residues. The CDR3 DNA reads TGTGCCAGCACCCTCGGGGGAAACTCCTACGAGCAGTACTTC. This translates into CASTLGGNSYEQYF.

The chain links TRBV5-1 to TRBJ2-2; D unresolved. Trimming took 3 bases from V and 3 from J, leaving 3 bases between them. This CDR3 comprises 12 residues. Germline V CDR1 and CDR2: SGHRS, YFSETQ. The CDR3 sequence is CASSSYTGELFF. In DNA form, the CDR3 reads TGCGCCAGCAGCTCTTACACCGGGGAGCTGTTTTTT.

The chain joins TRBV18 to TRBJ1-3; the D gene is possibly TRBD1 (6 bases). The V end lost 2 bases, the J end lost 0 bases, and 11 bases lay between the germline ends. This CDR3 has 16 residues. Germline V gene sequence: CDR1 KGHSH, CDR2 LQKENI. CDR3 residues: CASSPSGVTSGNTIYF. The CDR3 nucleotides read TGTGCCAGCTCACCATCAGGGGTTACCTCTGGAAACACCATATATTTT.

The V and J genes are TRBV15 and TRBJ2-1; D is perhaps TRBD1 (7 bases). The germline gives CDR1 LNHNV, CDR2 YYDKDF (reference sequence). The CDR3 loop spans 15 amino acids. V was clipped by 3 bases and J by 2 bases, with 11 bases between them. For the CDR3, the DNA is TGTGCCACCAGCAGGGGGGGACAGACCTACAATGAGCAGTTCTTC. Protein product: CATSRGGQTYNEQFF.

The rearrangement uses TRBV7-9 and TRBJ1-4, with D possibly TRBD1 on 6 matching bases. V was clipped by 4 bases and J by 8 bases, with 17 bases between them. Germline loops: CDR1 SEHNR, CDR2 FQNEAQ (reference sequence). CDR3 length: 15 amino acids. CDR3 residues: CASSSTGISREKLFF. The DNA of the CDR3 is TGTGCCAGCAGCTCCACAGGGATCTCGCGGGAAAAACTGTTTTTT.

The chain employs TRBV5-4 and TRBJ1-1; D is unresolved. Germline assignment: CDR1 SGHNT and CDR2 YYREEE (reference sequence). V gave up 2 bases and J gave up 5 bases, with 10 bases separating them. The CDR3 has 13 residues. CDR3 residues: CASSLRAGTEAFF. Here the CDR3 DNA reads TGTGCCAGCAGCTTAAGGGCGGGAACTGAAGCTTTCTTT.

This chain's CDR3 is CASREKGDTSTDTQYF. CDR3 in DNA: TGCGCCAGCAGGGAGAAAGGGGACACGAGCACAGATACGCAGTATTTT. The chain employs TRBV10-1 and TRBJ2-3, with a tentative D call TRBD1 (6 bases). Trimming left V 6 bases short and J 0 bases short, with 16 bases between. There are 16 residues in the CDR3. The germline CDR1 and CDR2 sequences are WNHNN and SYGVQD (reference sequence).

This chain links TRBV19 with TRBJ2-3; 7 bases match TRBD2. CDR3 size: 16 residues. Germline CDR1 reads LNHDA; CDR2 reads SQIVND (reference sequence). J gave up 1 base and V 1 base, and 5 bases lay outside the gene matches. The CDR3 bases are TGTGCCAGTAGTATAGTTGCTAGCGGTGGCACAGATACGCAGTATTTT. As protein: CASSIVASGGTDTQYF.

This clone was found a few times. This chain's CDR3 is CASSPRTSGAYEQYF. CDR3 sequence (DNA): TGTGCCAGTAGTCCCAGGACTAGCGGGGCTTACGAGCAGTACTTC. The chain uses TRBV19 and TRBJ2-7; TRBD2 matches at 12 bases. This CDR3 spans 15 amino acids. With 5 bases clipped from V and 4 bases from J, the junction kept 6 bases outside the gene matches. CDR1 and CDR2 from the germline V gene are LNHDA and SQIVND (reference sequence).

The CDR3 here is CASSFLGAGGANVLTF. In nucleotides, the CDR3 is TGTGCCAGTAGTTTTCTGGGGGCTGGTGGGGCCAACGTCCTGACTTTC. The chain carries TRBV19 and TRBJ2-6; a possible D gene is TRBD1 (6 bases). This CDR3 contains 16 residues. Trimming shortened V by 5 bases and J by 3 bases, and 14 bases separated the two germline ends. CDR1 and CDR2 (germline): LNHDA, SQIVND (reference sequence).

This clone was seen just once. V and J are TRBV5-1 and TRBJ2-6, with no clear D. Germline CDR1 reads SGHRS; CDR2 reads YFSETQ. V shed 6 bases and J shed 0 bases, with 13 bases lying between them. The CDR3 runs 16 residues. The CDR3 sequence is CASTLDGDSGANVLTF. CDR3 coding DNA: TGCGCCAGCACCCTCGACGGAGACTCTGGGGCCAACGTCCTGACTTTC.

This clone occurred once. The chain carries TRBV6-5 and TRBJ2-3, with D possibly TRBD2 on 6 matching bases. Trimming pared 7 bases from V and 14 bases from J, leaving 16 bases between. CDR1 MNHEY and CDR2 SVGAGI come from the germline V gene. The length of the CDR3 is 11 residues. In nucleotides, the CDR3 is TGTGCCAGCACCGGCGGAGGGGCGCGGTATTTT. Translating gives CASTGGGARYF.

The rearrangement joins TRBV7-2 to TRBJ2-5; D unclear. The DNA end lines up better with TRBJ2-7; the J call may be wrong. CDR3 length equals 14 residues. The germline V gene has CDR1 SGHTA and CDR2 FQGNSA. The CDR3 DNA sequence: TGTGCCAGCAGCTTAGTACAGAACCTCTACGAGCAGTACTTC. Its translation: CASSLVQNLYEQYF.

This chain connects TRBV5-1 to TRBJ2-7; 10 bases agree with TRBD1. CDR1 is SGHRS, CDR2 YFSETQ, per germline. The ends lost 4 bases at V and 1 base at J; junction bases unmatched: 11. The CDR3 sequence is 17 residues long. CDR3 protein: CASSRGSLGQGSYEQYF. Here the CDR3 DNA reads TGCGCCAGCAGCCGGGGTAGTTTGGGACAGGGGTCCTACGAGCAGTACTTC.

This clone was seen a handful of times. The chain couples TRBV13 to TRBJ2-7, with 10 bases that match TRBD2. This CDR3 has 15 residues. Germline CDR1 and CDR2: PRHDT and FYEKMQ (reference sequence). V shed 5 bases, J shed 0 bases, and the junction held 4 bases outside the gene matches. CDR3 sequence: CASSRTSGPSYEQYF. The CDR3 DNA is TGTGCCAGCAGCCGGACTAGCGGCCCCTCCTACGAGCAGTACTTC.